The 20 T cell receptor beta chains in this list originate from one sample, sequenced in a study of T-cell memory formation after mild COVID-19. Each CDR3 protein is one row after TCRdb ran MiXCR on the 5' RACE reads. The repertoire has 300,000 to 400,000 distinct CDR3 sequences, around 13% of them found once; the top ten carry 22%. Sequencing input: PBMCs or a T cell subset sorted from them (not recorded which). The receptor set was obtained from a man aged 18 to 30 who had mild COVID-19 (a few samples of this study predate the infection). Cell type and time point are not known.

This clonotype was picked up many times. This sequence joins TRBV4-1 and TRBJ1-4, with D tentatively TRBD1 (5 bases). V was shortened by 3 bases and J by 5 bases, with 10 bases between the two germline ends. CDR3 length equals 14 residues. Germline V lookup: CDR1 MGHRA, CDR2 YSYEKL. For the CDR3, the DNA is TGCGCCAGCAGCCAGGTGACAGCGAATGAAAAACTGTTTTTT. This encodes CASSQVTANEKLFF.

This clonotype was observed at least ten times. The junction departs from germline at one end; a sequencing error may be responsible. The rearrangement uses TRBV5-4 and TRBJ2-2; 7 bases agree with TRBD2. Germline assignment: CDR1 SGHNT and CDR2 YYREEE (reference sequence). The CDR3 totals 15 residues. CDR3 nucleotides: TGTGCCAGCAGGTTGGGAGGGGCTGACACCGGGGAGCTGTTTTTT. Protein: CASRLGGADTGELFF.

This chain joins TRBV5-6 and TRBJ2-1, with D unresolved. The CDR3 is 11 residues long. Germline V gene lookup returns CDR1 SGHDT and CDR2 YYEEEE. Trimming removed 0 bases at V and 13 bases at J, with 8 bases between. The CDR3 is CASSLVQDQFF. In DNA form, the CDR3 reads TGTGCCAGCAGCTTGGTGCAGGATCAGTTCTTC.

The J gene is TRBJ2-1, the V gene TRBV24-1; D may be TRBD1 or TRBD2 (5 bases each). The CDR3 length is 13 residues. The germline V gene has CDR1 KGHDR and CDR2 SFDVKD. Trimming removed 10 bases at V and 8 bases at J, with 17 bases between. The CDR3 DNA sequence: TGTGCCACTCGAGGGGAGCCCGGGCATGAGCAGTTCTTC. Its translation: CATRGEPGHEQFF.

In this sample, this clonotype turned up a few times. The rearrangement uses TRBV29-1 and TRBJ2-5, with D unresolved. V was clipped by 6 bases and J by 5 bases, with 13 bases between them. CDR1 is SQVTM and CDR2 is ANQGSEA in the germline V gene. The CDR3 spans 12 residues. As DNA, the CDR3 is TGCAGCGTAAACAGCTTCCGGGAGACCCAGTACTTC. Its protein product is CSVNSFRETQYF.

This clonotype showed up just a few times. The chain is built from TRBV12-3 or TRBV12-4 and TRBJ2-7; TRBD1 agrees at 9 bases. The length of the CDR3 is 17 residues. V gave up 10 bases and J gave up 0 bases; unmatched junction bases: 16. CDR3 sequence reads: CATSRDREFDASYEQYV. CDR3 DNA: TGTGCCACGTCCCGGGACAGGGAGTTTGACGCCTCCTACGAGCAGTACGTC.

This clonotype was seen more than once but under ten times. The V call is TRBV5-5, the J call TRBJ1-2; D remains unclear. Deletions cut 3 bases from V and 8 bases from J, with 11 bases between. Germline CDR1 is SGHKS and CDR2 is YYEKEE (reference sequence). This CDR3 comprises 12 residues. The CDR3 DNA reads TGTGCCAGCAGCTACTCCGAACGGGGCTACACCTTC. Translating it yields CASSYSERGYTF.

In DNA form, the CDR3 reads TGCAGTGCTAGTCAGGGGTTAGGTGGGGAGCAGTACGTC. The encoded protein is CSASQGLGGEQYV. V and J are TRBV20-1 and TRBJ2-7; D is perhaps TRBD1 (6 bases). CDR3 length equals 13 residues. CDR1 and CDR2 (germline): DFQATT, SNEGSKA (reference sequence). V lost 3 bases and J lost 7, with 16 bases in between.

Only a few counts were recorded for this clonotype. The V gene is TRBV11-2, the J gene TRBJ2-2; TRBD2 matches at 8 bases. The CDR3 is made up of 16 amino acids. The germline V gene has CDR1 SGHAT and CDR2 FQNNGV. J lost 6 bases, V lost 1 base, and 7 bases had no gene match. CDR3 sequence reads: CASSLVNGTSAGELFF. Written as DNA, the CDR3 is TGTGCCAGCAGCTTAGTTAACGGGACTAGTGCCGGGGAGCTGTTTTTT.

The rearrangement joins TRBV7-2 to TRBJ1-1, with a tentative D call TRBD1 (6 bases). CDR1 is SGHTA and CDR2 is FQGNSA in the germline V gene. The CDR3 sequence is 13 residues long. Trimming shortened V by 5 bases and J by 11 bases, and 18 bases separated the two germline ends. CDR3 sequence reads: CASSLVGGEQAFF. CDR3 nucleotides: TGTGCCAGCAGCCTAGTAGGGGGGGAGCAGGCTTTCTTT. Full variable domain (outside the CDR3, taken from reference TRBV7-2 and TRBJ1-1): GAGVSQSPSNKVTEKGKDVELRCDPISGHTALYWYRQSLGQGLEFLIYFQGNSAPDKSGLPSDRFSAERTGGSVSTLTIQRTQQEDSAVYLCASSLVGGEQAFFGQGTRLTVV.

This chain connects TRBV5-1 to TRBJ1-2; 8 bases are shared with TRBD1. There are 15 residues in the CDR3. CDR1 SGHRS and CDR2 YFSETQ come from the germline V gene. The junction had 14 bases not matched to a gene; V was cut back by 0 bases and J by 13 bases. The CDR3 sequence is CASSLVGTGPSVVTF. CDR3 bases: TGCGCCAGCAGCTTGGTGGGGACAGGTCCCTCGGTCGTCACCTTC.

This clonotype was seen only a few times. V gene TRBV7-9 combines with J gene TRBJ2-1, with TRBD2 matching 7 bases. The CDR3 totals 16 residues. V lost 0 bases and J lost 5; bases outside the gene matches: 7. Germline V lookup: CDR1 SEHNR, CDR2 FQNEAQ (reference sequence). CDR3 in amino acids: CASSLAVRDYNNEQFF. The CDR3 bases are TGTGCCAGCAGCTTAGCGGTACGGGACTACAACAATGAGCAGTTCTTC.

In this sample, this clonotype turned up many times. This chain's CDR3 is CASSRTGPTYEQYF. The CDR3 nucleotides are TGTGCCAGCAGCCGGACAGGGCCTACCTACGAGCAGTACTTC. The rearrangement joins TRBV7-9 to TRBJ2-7; 8 bases map to TRBD1. The J segment lost 2 bases and the V segment lost 5 bases, leaving 5 bases of the junction unmatched. Germline-derived CDR1 and CDR2 are SEHNR and FQNEAQ (reference sequence). This CDR3 has 14 residues.

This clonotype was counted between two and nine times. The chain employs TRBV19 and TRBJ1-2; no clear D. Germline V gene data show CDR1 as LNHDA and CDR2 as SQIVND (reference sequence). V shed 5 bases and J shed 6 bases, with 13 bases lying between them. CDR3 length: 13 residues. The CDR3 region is CASSPGNGDGYTF. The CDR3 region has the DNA TGTGCCAGTAGTCCCGGGAATGGGGATGGCTACACCTTC.

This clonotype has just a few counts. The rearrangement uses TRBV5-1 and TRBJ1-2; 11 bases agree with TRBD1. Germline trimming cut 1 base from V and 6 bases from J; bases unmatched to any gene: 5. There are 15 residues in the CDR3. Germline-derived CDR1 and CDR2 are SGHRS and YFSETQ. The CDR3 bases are TGCGCCAGCAGCTTGATAGGACAGGGGGCAAATGGCTACACCTTC. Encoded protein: CASSLIGQGANGYTF. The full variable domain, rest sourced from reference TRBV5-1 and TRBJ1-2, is KAGVTQTPRYLIKTRGQQVTLSCSPISGHRSVSWYQQTPGQGLQFLFEYFSETQRNKGNFPGRFSGRQFSNSRSEMNVSTLELGDSALYLCASSLIGQGANGYTFGSGTRLTVV.

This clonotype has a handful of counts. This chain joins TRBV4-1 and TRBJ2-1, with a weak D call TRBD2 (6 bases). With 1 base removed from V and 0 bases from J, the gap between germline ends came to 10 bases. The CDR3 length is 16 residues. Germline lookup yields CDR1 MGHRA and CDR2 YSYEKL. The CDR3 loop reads CASSQGAGSSYNEQFF. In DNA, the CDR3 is TGCGCCAGCAGCCAAGGGGCGGGGAGCTCCTACAATGAGCAGTTCTTC.

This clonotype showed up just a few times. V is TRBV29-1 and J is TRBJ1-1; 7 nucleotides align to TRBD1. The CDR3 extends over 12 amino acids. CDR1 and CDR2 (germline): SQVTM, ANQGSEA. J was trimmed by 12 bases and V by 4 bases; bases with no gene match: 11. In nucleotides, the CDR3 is TGCAGCGTTGTGCTCACAGGGGTACTTCCTTTCTTT. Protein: CSVVLTGVLPFF.

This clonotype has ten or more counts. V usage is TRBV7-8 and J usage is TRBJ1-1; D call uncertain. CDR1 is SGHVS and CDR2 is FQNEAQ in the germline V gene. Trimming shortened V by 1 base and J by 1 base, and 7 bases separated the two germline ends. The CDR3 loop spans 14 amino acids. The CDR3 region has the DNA TGTGCCAGCAGCTTAGTAAGTGGGAACACTGAAGCTTTCTTT. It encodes CASSLVSGNTEAFF.

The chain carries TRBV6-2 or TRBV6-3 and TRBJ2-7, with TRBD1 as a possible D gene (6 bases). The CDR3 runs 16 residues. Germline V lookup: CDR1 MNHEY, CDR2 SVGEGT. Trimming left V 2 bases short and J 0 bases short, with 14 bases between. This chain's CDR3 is CASSYRTVPTSYEQYF. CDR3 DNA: TGTGCCAGCAGTTACCGGACAGTCCCGACCTCCTACGAGCAGTACTTC.

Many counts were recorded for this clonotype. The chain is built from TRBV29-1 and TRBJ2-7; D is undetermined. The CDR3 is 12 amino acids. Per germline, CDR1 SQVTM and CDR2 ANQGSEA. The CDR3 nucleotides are TGCAGTGGAGAGTCAGCAACCTACGAGCAGTACTTC. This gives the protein CSGESATYEQYF.